The T cell receptor beta chain under discussion was sequenced for a study of blood T cell repertoires in COVID-19. This clone was recorded once. Profiled with immunoSEQ multiplex PCR; TCRdb holds only in-frame clones, not every one. This table holds about 170,000 clones, roughly four fifths found once. Trimming removed 7 bases from V and 2 bases from J; junction bases left unmatched: 13. CDR3 size: 15 residues. CDR1 and CDR2 from the germline V gene are SQVTM and ANQGSEA. The specimen was peripheral blood. This TCR was sampled from an elderly woman with COVID-19, enrolled during active disease. The chain recombines TRBV29-1 with TRBJ1-1, with TRBD1 matching 7 bases. CDR3 protein: CSGGGQGDGNTEAFF. DNA for the CDR3: TGCAGCGGAGGGGGCCAGGGGGACGGAAACACTGAAGCTTTCTTT.